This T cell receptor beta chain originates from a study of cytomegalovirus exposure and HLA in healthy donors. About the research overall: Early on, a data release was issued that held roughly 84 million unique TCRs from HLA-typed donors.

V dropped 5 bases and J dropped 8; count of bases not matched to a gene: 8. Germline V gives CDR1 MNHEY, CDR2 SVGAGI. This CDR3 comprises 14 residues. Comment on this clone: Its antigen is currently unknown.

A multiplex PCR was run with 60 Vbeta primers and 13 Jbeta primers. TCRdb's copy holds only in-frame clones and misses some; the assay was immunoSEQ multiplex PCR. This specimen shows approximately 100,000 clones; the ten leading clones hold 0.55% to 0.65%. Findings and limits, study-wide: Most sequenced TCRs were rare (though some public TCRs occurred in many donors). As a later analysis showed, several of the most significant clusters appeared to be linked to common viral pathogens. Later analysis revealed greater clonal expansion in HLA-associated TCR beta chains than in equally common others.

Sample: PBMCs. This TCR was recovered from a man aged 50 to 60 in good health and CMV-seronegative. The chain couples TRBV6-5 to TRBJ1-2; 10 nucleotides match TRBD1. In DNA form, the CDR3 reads TGTGCCAGCAGTGGGGACAGGGGTTTGAAAGGCTACACCTTC. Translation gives CASSGDRGLKGYTF.